Presented here are 26 T cell receptor beta chains from one specimen sequenced in a study of cytomegalovirus exposure and HLA in healthy donors. Use of 60 Vbeta and 13 Jbeta primers characterized the PCR. Assay: immunoSEQ multiplex PCR; the TCRdb copy retains only in-frame clones and omits some. The repertoire holds some 150,000 clones, nearly 85% seen once, with around 3.7% in the top ten. Sequenced input: PBMCs. Receptors were obtained from a male donor in good health and CMV-seronegative.

Points on this clone: Other DNA sequences of this sample code for an identical CDR3. This sequence joins TRBV7-9 and TRBJ2-7, with 7 bases that match TRBD2. Trimming removed 5 bases from V and 4 bases from J; junction bases left unmatched: 2. Germline assignment: CDR1 SEHNR and CDR2 FQNEAQ (reference sequence). The CDR3 extends over 12 amino acids. The CDR3 nucleotides read TGTGCCAGCAGCCCCGGGGGGTACGAGCAGTACTTC. This gives the protein CASSPGGYEQYF.

The chain employs TRBV28 and TRBJ2-5, with TRBD1 as a possible D gene (6 bases). V was clipped by 5 bases and J by 2 bases, with 12 bases between them. The CDR3 loop spans 14 amino acids. CDR1 and CDR2 (germline): MDHEN, SYDVKM. The chain's CDR3 is CASSPRGGQETQYF. The DNA of the CDR3 is TGTGCCAGCAGTCCCAGGGGCGGTCAAGAGACCCAGTACTTC.

The CDR3 region has the DNA TGTGCCAGCAGGTTGGGTCTAGCGGGGTACAATGAGCAGTTCTTC. Its translation: CASRLGLAGYNEQFF. This chain uses TRBV7-6 with TRBJ2-1; 9 nucleotides align to TRBD2. This CDR3 is 15 amino acids long. Germline CDR1 is SGHVS and CDR2 is FNYEAQ. With 6 bases clipped from V and 4 bases from J, the junction kept 7 bases outside the gene matches. The complete variable domain, with remaining parts taken from reference TRBV7-6 and TRBJ2-1, reads GAGVSQSPRYKVTKRGQDVALRCDPISGHVSLYWYRQALGQGPEFLTYFNYEAQQDKSGLPNDRFSAERPEGSISTLTIQRTEQRDSAMYRCASRLGLAGYNEQFFGPGTRLTVL.

The V call is TRBV5-1, the J call TRBJ2-6, with D tentatively TRBD2 (6 bases). V lost 0 bases to trimming and J lost 2 bases, with 12 bases between them. CDR3 length: 17 amino acids. Germline values: CDR1 SGHRS, CDR2 YFSETQ. CDR3: CASSLGSTGAGANVLTF. Here the CDR3 DNA reads TGCGCCAGCAGCTTGGGGTCTACGGGGGCTGGGGCCAACGTCCTGACTTTC.

The chain carries TRBV4-2 and TRBJ1-6; 7 positions agree with TRBD1. This CDR3 region has 15 residues. Germline V CDR1 and CDR2: LGHNA, YNFKEQ. V dropped 1 base and J dropped 10; count of bases not matched to a gene: 7. This CDR3 is CASSQGTGPNSPLHF. The CDR3 nucleotides read TGTGCCAGCAGCCAAGGGACAGGCCCTAACTCACCCCTCCACTTT.

The rearrangement links TRBV27 to TRBJ1-1; D may be TRBD1 (5 bases). The CDR3 sequence is 15 residues long. Trimming shortened V by 5 bases and J by 1 base, and 14 bases separated the two germline ends. Germline V CDR1 and CDR2: MNHEY, SMNVEV (reference sequence). The CDR3 here is CASSVRSTANTEAFF. CDR3 coding DNA: TGTGCCAGCAGTGTGCGTTCGACAGCGAACACTGAAGCTTTCTTT.

The chain has TRBV19 and TRBJ2-2; TRBD1 matches at 11 bases. The germline CDR1 and CDR2 sequences are LNHDA and SQIVND (reference sequence). The CDR3 sequence is 14 residues long. With V trimmed by 6 bases and J by 3 bases, 0 bases remained unmatched. The CDR3 reads CASRGQGDTGELFF. CDR3 nucleotide sequence: TGTGCCAGTAGGGGACAGGGGGACACCGGGGAGCTGTTTTTT.

CDR3 sequence (DNA): TGTGCCAGCAGCCAAACAGGGGGCGGCCTCTATGGCTACACCTTC. Translated: CASSQTGGGLYGYTF. The rearrangement uses TRBV27 and TRBJ1-2; 9 bases fit TRBD1. This CDR3 region has 15 residues. Losses at the gene ends were 6 bases for V and 4 bases for J; bases not matched to a gene: 9. The germline CDR1 and CDR2 sequences are MNHEY and SMNVEV (reference sequence).

The genes are TRBV27 and TRBJ1-2; D may be TRBD1 (5 bases). The germline CDR1 and CDR2 sequences are MNHEY and SMNVEV (reference sequence). V was clipped by 3 bases and J by 4 bases, with 12 bases between them. This CDR3 spans 14 amino acids. The CDR3 sequence is CASSFGGQLYGYTF. The CDR3 nucleotides read TGTGCCAGCAGTTTTGGTGGACAACTCTATGGCTACACCTTC.

The chain links TRBV7-9 to TRBJ1-1; the D gene is possibly TRBD1 (5 bases). V lost 11 bases and J 5 bases, leaving 18 bases between the germline ends. CDR1 is SEHNR and CDR2 is FQNEAQ in the germline V gene (reference sequence). CDR3 size: 13 residues. The CDR3 bases are TGTGCCCTCCGGGCAGGGTTAGGAACTGAAGCTTTCTTT. As protein: CALRAGLGTEAFF.

V gene TRBV9 combines with J gene TRBJ1-6; perhaps TRBD1 as D (6 bases). Trimming removed 3 bases at V and 13 bases at J, with 17 bases between. CDR1 is SGDLS and CDR2 is YYNGEE in the germline V gene. The CDR3 loop spans 14 amino acids. CDR3 sequence reads: CASSATQGFHPLHF. CDR3 bases: TGTGCCAGCAGCGCGACACAGGGCTTTCATCCCCTCCACTTT.

CDR3: CASSSSEGLKYGYTF. The CDR3 DNA reads TGCGCCAGCAGCTCCTCCGAGGGCCTCAAATATGGCTACACCTTC. V usage is TRBV4-3 and J usage is TRBJ1-2; no reliable D call. V shed 5 bases and J shed 5 bases, with 18 bases lying between them. The CDR3 loop spans 15 amino acids. Per the germline V gene, CDR1 is LGHNA and CDR2 is YSLEER.

CDR3 residues: CASSSDRGPAGYTF. DNA for the CDR3: TGTGCCAGCAGCTCAGACAGGGGCCCGGCCGGCTACACCTTC. The chain has TRBV7-2 and TRBJ1-2; 8 nucleotides align to TRBD1. V was pared by 4 bases and J by 8 bases, with 9 bases of the junction left unmatched. The V gene's germline CDR1 is SGHTA and CDR2 FQGNSA. The CDR3 is 14 residues long.

The chain uses TRBV7-8 and TRBJ1-1, with D possibly TRBD1 on 6 matching bases. The CDR3 is made up of 16 amino acids. The germline V and J ends were trimmed by 3 bases and 7 bases, with 21 bases remaining between them. Germline CDR1 and CDR2: SGHVS and FQNEAQ. CDR3 DNA: TGTGCCAGCAGCTTCCCAGGCGGGGGGGCACCCAGTGAAGCTTTCTTT. Amino acids: CASSFPGGGAPSEAFF.

The DNA for the CDR3 is TGTGCCAGTAGTACCCTAGCGGCGCAGAGGCACGATACGCAGTATTTT. Encoded protein: CASSTLAAQRHDTQYF. This chain uses TRBV19 with TRBJ2-3; 7 positions match TRBD2. Per the germline V gene, CDR1 is LNHDA and CDR2 is SQIVND (reference sequence). CDR3 length: 16 amino acids. Trimming removed 4 bases from V and 6 bases from J; junction bases left unmatched: 13.

The chain carries TRBV2 and TRBJ1-1, with a weak D call TRBD1 (6 bases). The germline V gene has CDR1 SNHLY and CDR2 FYNNEI. The V end was cut by 7 bases, the J end by 3 bases, with 15 bases between. The CDR3 totals 14 residues. The CDR3 sequence is CASKSWGRDTEAFF. The CDR3 nucleotides are TGTGCCAGCAAGTCATGGGGGCGGGACACTGAAGCTTTCTTT.

The CDR3: CASSTPAGDSMNTEAFF. The CDR3 DNA is TGTGCCAGCAGCACCCCAGCGGGGGACTCAATGAACACTGAAGCTTTCTTT. This sequence joins TRBV11-2 and TRBJ1-1; TRBD1 might be the D (5 bases). The germline V gene has CDR1 SGHAT and CDR2 FQNNGV. V lost 5 bases and J lost 0, with 19 bases in between. The CDR3 is 17 amino acids.

A note on this clone: At one end the junction does not follow the germline gene, possibly because of a read error. The V and J genes are TRBV13 and TRBJ1-2; TRBD1 aligns across 9 bases. The length of the CDR3 is 15 residues. The germline gives CDR1 PRHDT, CDR2 FYEKMQ (reference sequence). The CDR3 DNA reads as TGTGCCAGCAGCTTAGGGGACAGGGGAGGTCACGGAGACGCCTTC. Its translation is CASSLGDRGGHGDAF.

This sequence joins TRBV11-2 and TRBJ2-7, with TRBD2 matching over 10 bases. The germline CDR1 and CDR2 sequences are SGHAT and FQNNGV. The CDR3 is made up of 14 amino acids. V was pared by 5 bases and J by 3 bases, with 4 bases of the junction left unmatched. CDR3: CASSPSGGFYEQYF. The CDR3 DNA follows: TGTGCCAGCAGCCCTAGCGGGGGATTCTACGAGCAGTACTTC.

The chain is built from TRBV2 and TRBJ1-5; TRBD1 aligns across 9 bases. This CDR3 comprises 14 residues. V shed 6 bases, J shed 7 bases, and the junction held 7 bases outside the gene matches. The V gene's germline CDR1 is SNHLY and CDR2 FYNNEI. The CDR3 DNA reads as TGTGCCAGCAGAGAGACAGGGGGGCTACAGCCCCAGCATTTT. It specifies CASRETGGLQPQHF. The full variable domain, in which reference TRBV2 and TRBJ1-5 provide the parts outside the CDR3, is EPEVTQTPSHQVTQMGQEVILRCVPISNHLYFYWYRQILGQKVEFLVSFYNNEISEKSEIFDDQFSVERPDGSNFTLKIRSTKLEDSAMYFCASRETGGLQPQHFGDGTRLSIL.

V and J are TRBV5-5 and TRBJ1-6; D is perhaps TRBD1 (5 bases). The germline CDR1 and CDR2 sequences are SGHKS and YYEKEE (reference sequence). This CDR3 region has 16 residues. Trimming took off 1 base at V and 0 bases at J, with 8 bases between the two ends. The CDR3 reads CASSLPDSSYNSPLHF. Here the CDR3 DNA reads TGTGCCAGCAGCTTGCCAGACAGCTCCTATAATTCACCCCTCCACTTT. Combining the CDR3 with reference TRBV5-5 and TRBJ1-6 gives the whole variable domain DAGVTQSPTHLIKTRGQQVTLRCSPISGHKSVSWYQQVLGQGPQFIFQYYEKEERGRGNFPDRFSARQFPNYSSELNVNALLLGDSALYLCASSLPDSSYNSPLHFGNGTRLTVT.

The rearrangement uses TRBV28 and TRBJ2-2; 7 nucleotides align to TRBD1. The CDR3 loop spans 16 amino acids. V dropped 6 bases and J dropped 6; count of bases not matched to a gene: 13. CDR1 and CDR2 (germline): MDHEN, SYDVKM. This CDR3 is CASRSTRDSMSGELFF. CDR3 nucleotide sequence: TGTGCCAGCAGATCCACTAGGGACAGTATGTCCGGGGAGCTGTTTTTT.

The chain combines TRBV7-3 with TRBJ2-2; a possible D gene is TRBD2 (6 bases). V gave up 8 bases and J gave up 4 bases, with 20 bases separating them. Looked up from germline, CDR1 is SGHTA and CDR2 is FQGTGA. The CDR3 extends over 16 amino acids. CDR3 DNA sequence: TGTGCCAGCGAGCCAAGCGGCGTCGGGGGCACCGGGGAGCTGTTTTTT. This sequence encodes CASEPSGVGGTGELFF.

The genes are TRBV6-1 and TRBJ2-7, with TRBD1 matching 11 bases. CDR1 and CDR2 (germline): MNHNS, SASEGT. This CDR3 has 13 residues. The V gene end was trimmed by 8 bases and the J gene end by 1 base; junction bases not matched to a gene: 1. This chain's CDR3 is CASRDRGSYEQYF. The CDR3 DNA reads as TGTGCCAGCCGGGACAGGGGGTCCTACGAGCAGTACTTC.

This chain uses TRBV5-4 with TRBJ2-5, with D possibly being TRBD1 (6 bases). The J call may be in error: the DNA end matches TRBJ2-7 better. Per the germline V gene, CDR1 is SGHNT and CDR2 is YYREEE (reference sequence). The CDR3 runs 13 residues. The CDR3 bases are TGTGCCAGCAGCTCACAGGGTTTCTACGAGCAGTACTTC. This gives the protein CASSSQGFYEQYF.

Comments on this clone: This same CDR3 is encoded by further DNA sequences in the sample. The chain uses TRBV6-5 and TRBJ1-5, with D uncertain. Germline-derived CDR1 and CDR2 are MNHEY and SVGAGI. The CDR3 consists of 15 residues. Deletions cut 5 bases from V and 2 bases from J, with 13 bases between. The CDR3 nucleotides read TGTGCCAGCAGTCGGTTCAGTGAGGGCAATCAGCCCCAGCATTTT. Translation gives CASSRFSEGNQPQHF.